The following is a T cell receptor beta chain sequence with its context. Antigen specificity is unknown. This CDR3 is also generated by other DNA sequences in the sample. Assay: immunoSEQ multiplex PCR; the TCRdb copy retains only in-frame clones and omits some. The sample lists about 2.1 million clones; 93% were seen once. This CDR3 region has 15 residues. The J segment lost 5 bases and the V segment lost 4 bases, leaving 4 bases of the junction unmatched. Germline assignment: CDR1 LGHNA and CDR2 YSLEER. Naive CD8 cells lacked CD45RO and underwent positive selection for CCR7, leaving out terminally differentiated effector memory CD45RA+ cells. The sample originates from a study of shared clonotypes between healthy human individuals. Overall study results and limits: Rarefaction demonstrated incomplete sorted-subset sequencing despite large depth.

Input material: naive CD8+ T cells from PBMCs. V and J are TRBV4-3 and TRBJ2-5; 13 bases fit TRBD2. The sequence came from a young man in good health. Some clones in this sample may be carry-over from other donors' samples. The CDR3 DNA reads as TGCGCCAGCAGCCCAGGACTAGCGGGAGCGGAGACCCAGTACTTC. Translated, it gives CASSPGLAGAETQYF.